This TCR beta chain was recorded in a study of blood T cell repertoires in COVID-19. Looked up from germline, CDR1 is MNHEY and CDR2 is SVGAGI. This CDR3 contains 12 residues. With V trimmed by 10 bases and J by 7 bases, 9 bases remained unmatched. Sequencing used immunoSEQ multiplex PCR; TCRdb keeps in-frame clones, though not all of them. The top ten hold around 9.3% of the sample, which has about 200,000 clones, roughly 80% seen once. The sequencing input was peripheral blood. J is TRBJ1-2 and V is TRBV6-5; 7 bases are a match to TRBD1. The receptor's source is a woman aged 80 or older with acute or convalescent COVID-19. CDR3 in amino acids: CAISDRARGYTF. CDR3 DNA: TGTGCCATCTCAGACAGGGCCCGTGGCTACACCTTC.